These T cell receptor beta chains were read from a single sample in a study of T cell responses to AZD1222 COVID-19 vaccine. The assay was immunoSEQ multiplex PCR, and TCRdb's table has in-frame clones only and misses some. The table includes 140,000 to 150,000 clones, roughly 85% detected once. Sequenced here: peripheral blood, sampled on day 0 of AZD1222 vaccination. These receptors were obtained from an adult in good health. The CDR3 runs from the conserved cysteine through the conserved F or W. The D gene is left open where the match is weak. The listing skips clone size in some rows; elsewhere it reads once, few, many or a size class.

size,J,D,V,DNA,CDR3
.,TRBJ1-1,.,TRBV10-2,TGCGCCAGCAGATACGAGACTGAAGCTTTCTTT,CASRYETEAFF
.,TRBJ1-2,.,TRBV12-3/TRBV12-4,TGTGCCAGCAGTTTGGTAGAGAATGGCTACACCTTC,CASSLVENGYTF
.,TRBJ2-5,.,TRBV21-1,TGTGCCAGGCCAGACCGGGACAGGGCCAAGACCCAGTACTTC,CARPDRDRAKTQYF
.,TRBJ2-1,.,TRBV14,TGTGCCAGCAGCCCCCGACGGCAGAGTGAGCAGTTCTTC,CASSPRRQSEQFF
.,TRBJ1-2,.,TRBV18,TGTGCCAGCACAACGACAGTGGGCTATGGCTACACCTTC,CASTTTVGYGYTF
.,TRBJ2-4,TRBD2,TRBV5-4,TGTGCCAGCAGCTTAAGCGGGGTAGCCAAAAACATTCAGTACTTC,CASSLSGVAKNIQYF
once,TRBJ1-1,.,TRBV28,TGTGCCATGGGGAGGGGAGGGAACACTGAAGCTTTCTTT,CAMGRGGNTEAFF
.,TRBJ1-1,.,TRBV27,TGTGCCAGCAGTGAATCCCATTATATCCTAGACAGGCCCCTTGAAGCTTTCTTT,CASSESHYILDRPLEAFF
.,TRBJ1-2,.,TRBV9,TGTGCCAGCAGCGGGGACCAAAGGGACTATGGCTACACCTTC,CASSGDQRDYGYTF
.,TRBJ1-5,TRBD1,TRBV6-5,TGTGCCAGCAGTTCGCGACAGGGGAGCAATCAGCCCCAGCATTTT,CASSSRQGSNQPQHF
.,TRBJ2-7,.,TRBV30,TGTGCCTGGAGTTCTTCGAGACTAGGAACCTACGAGCAGTACTTC,CAWSSSRLGTYEQYF
.,TRBJ1-4,.,TRBV4-1,TGCGCCAGCAGCCAAGGGCGAGGGGAAAAACTGTTTTTT,CASSQGRGEKLFF
.,TRBJ2-1,.,TRBV4-2,TGTGCCAGCAGCCAAGGAGGGACTTCTTCGAACAATGAGCAGTTCTTC,CASSQGGTSSNNEQFF
.,TRBJ1-2,TRBD1,TRBV19,TGTGCCAGTAACCCCAACAGGGGAGCTAACTATGGCTACACCTTC,CASNPNRGANYGYTF
.,TRBJ1-2,TRBD1,TRBV6-6,TGTGCCAGCAGTTTGGGACAGGGGGCGGGTGGCTACACCTTC,CASSLGQGAGGYTF
few,TRBJ2-7,TRBD1,TRBV11-2,TGTGCCAGCAAGGGACAGACCTACGAGCAGTACTTC,CASKGQTYEQYF
.,TRBJ2-2,.,TRBV21-1,TGTGCCAGTAGCGGGAGGTGTCACACCGGGGAGCTGTTTTTT,CASSGRCHTGELFF
.,TRBJ2-1,.,TRBV7-2,TGTGCCAGCAGCTTCCGGGGGAACAATGAGCAGTTCTTC,CASSFRGNNEQFF
.,TRBJ1-2,.,TRBV3-1/TRBV3-2,TGTGCCAGCAGCCAAGAACTCGTCTCCTATGGCTACACCTTC,CASSQELVSYGYTF
.,TRBJ2-3,TRBD2,TRBV3-1/TRBV3-2,TGTGCCAGCAGCCCGACTAGCGGTCACACAGATACGCAGTATTTT,CASSPTSGHTDTQYF
.,TRBJ2-7,TRBD1,TRBV29-1,TGCAGCGTTGGAGGGACAGGACTCTACGAGCAGTACTTC,CSVGGTGLYEQYF
.,TRBJ2-1,.,TRBV28,TGTGCCAGCAGTTTATTAAGTTTTCGGGAGAGCTCCTACAATGAGCAGTTCTTC,CASSLLSFRESSYNEQFF
.,TRBJ1-1,TRBD1,TRBV30,TGTGCCTGGAGTAAGGACAGGGTGAACACTGAAGCTTTCTTT,CAWSKDRVNTEAFF
.,TRBJ2-2,TRBD2,TRBV7-7,TGTGCCAGCAGCGGCCCAGGGAGGGGAACCGGGGAGCTGTTTTTT,CASSGPGRGTGELFF
.,TRBJ1-1,TRBD1,TRBV4-2,TGTGCCAGCAGCCAAGAAGAGGGGACAGCGAACACTGAAGCTTTCTTT,CASSQEEGTANTEAFF
.,TRBJ2-1,TRBD2,TRBV9,TGTGCCAGCAGCGTAGACAGCGGGAGAGTCAATGAGCAGTTCTTC,CASSVDSGRVNEQFF
.,TRBJ2-4,.,TRBV19,TGTGCCAGTAGTATAGAGCGAATAGCCAAAAACATTCAGTACTTC,CASSIERIAKNIQYF
.,TRBJ1-2,TRBD1,TRBV2,TGTGTCAAGGGGGCAGCCGGTGGAACTAACTATGGCTACACCTTC,CVKGAAGGTNYGYTF
.,TRBJ1-1,TRBD1,TRBV4-1,TGCGCCAGCAGCCAGATTGACAGGGGTAGCGGTGAAGCTTTCTTT,CASSQIDRGSGEAFF
.,TRBJ2-1,TRBD2,TRBV3-1/TRBV3-2,TGTGCCAGCAGCCACACTAGCGGGGGCTACAATGAGCAGTTCTTC,CASSHTSGGYNEQFF
.,TRBJ1-2,.,TRBV4-2,TGTGCCAGCAGCCAAAGCGATCAGGTCCGGGGTGGCTACACCTTC,CASSQSDQVRGGYTF
.,TRBJ1-4,.,TRBV28,TGTGCCTCGGGGGGGGCTGTTTATGAAAAACTGTTTTTT,CASGGAVYEKLFF
.,TRBJ2-7,.,TRBV27,TGTGCCAGCAGCCGCCACCCGCCGGGACTTTCATCCTACGAGCAGTACTTC,CASSRHPPGLSSYEQYF
few,TRBJ1-2,.,TRBV19,TGTGCCAGTAGTATCGGACCGTCTAACTATGGCTACACCTTC,CASSIGPSNYGYTF
once,TRBJ1-4,.,TRBV5-6,TGTGCCAGCAGCTCGGGGACCTATGAAAAACTGTTTTTT,CASSSGTYEKLFF
.,TRBJ1-1,.,TRBV6-5,TGTGCCAGCAGTTACTGGGGGAATATGAACACTGAAGCTTTCTTT,CASSYWGNMNTEAFF
.,TRBJ1-2,TRBD1,TRBV10-3,TGTGCCATCAGTGAGTCTAACACCCGGGACAGGGTCGGCTACACCTTC,CAISESNTRDRVGYTF
.,TRBJ1-3,.,TRBV28,TGTGCCAGCACCCCCCCGGGGAGCTCTGGAAACACCATATATTTT,CASTPPGSSGNTIYF
few,TRBJ1-4,.,TRBV27,TGTGCCAGCAGTTTATCGGGCTTGGGGAGTGAAAAACTGTTTTTT,CASSLSGLGSEKLFF
.,TRBJ2-7,.,TRBV7-8,TGTGCCAGCAGCTCAAGCTTCAACGAGCAGTACTTC,CASSSSFNEQYF
.,TRBJ2-1,TRBD2,TRBV27,TGTGCCATCTTACGGACTAGCGGCCATGAGCAGTTCTTC,CAILRTSGHEQFF
once,TRBJ2-2,TRBD1,TRBV24-1,TGTGCCACCAGTGATTTATGGGACAGGGACACCGGGGAGCTGTTTTTT,CATSDLWDRDTGELFF
.,TRBJ1-1,.,TRBV10-1,TGCGCCAGCAGCCTTACAGACAACACTGAAGCTTTCTTT,CASSLTDNTEAFF
.,TRBJ1-2,TRBD1,TRBV11-2,TGTGCCAGCAGTACTGGACAGGGAGCTAACTATGGCTACACCTTC,CASSTGQGANYGYTF
.,TRBJ2-7,.,TRBV13,TGTGCCAGCAGCTTAGCCCTAAGGTCGTACGAGCAGTACTTC,CASSLALRSYEQYF